Listed below are T cell receptor beta chains from one sample, sequenced in a study of a mutant IDH1 vaccine in newly diagnosed glioma. Method: immunoSEQ multiplex PCR; TCRdb's copy keeps in-frame clones and lacks some. This table has roughly 30,000 clones, more than 65% appearing once. Their specific antigens are unknown. The sample here was PBMCs, taken from a glioma patient whose treatment included an IDH1 peptide vaccine. The receptor set was obtained from a man aged 25 to 45 with glioma. Each CDR3 is given with its conserved first and last residue. The D gene is left open where the match is weak. Clone sizes are given selectively: once, few, many, or a class where the clone is expanded.

TRBV5-1	TRBD1	TRBJ2-2	.	CASSPRTGTGELFF	TGCGCCAGCAGCCCCCGGACAGGCACCGGGGAGCTGTTTTTT
TRBV29-1	.	TRBJ2-3	.	CSGGPFRSDTQYF	TGCAGCGGGGGACCCTTCCGATCAGATACGCAGTATTTT
TRBV27	.	TRBJ1-2	.	CASSLQAGNYGYTF	TGTGCCAGCAGTTTACAAGCAGGGAACTATGGCTACACCTTC
TRBV7-8	TRBD1	TRBJ1-1	.	CASSQRGQGSTEAFF	TGTGCCAGCTCTCAAAGGGGACAGGGGAGCACTGAAGCTTTCTTT
TRBV5-1	TRBD1	TRBJ2-5	once	CASSENRGRQETQYF	TGCGCCAGCAGCGAAAACAGGGGGCGTCAAGAGACCCAGTACTTC
TRBV30	TRBD2	TRBJ2-1	.	CAWSAPMGGAYNEQFF	TGTGCCTGGAGTGCTCCGATGGGGGGGGCCTACAATGAGCAGTTCTTC
TRBV9	.	TRBJ2-5	.	CASSVVVDSGETQYF	TGTGCCAGCAGCGTAGTAGTCGATTCGGGGGAGACCCAGTACTTC
TRBV5-6	.	TRBJ1-1	.	CASSPAPDGENTEAFF	TGTGCCAGCAGCCCCGCCCCGGACGGGGAGAACACTGAAGCTTTCTTT
TRBV5-1	TRBD2	TRBJ2-3	.	CASSPRLAGGGDTQYF	TGCGCCAGCAGCCCGCGACTAGCGGGAGGCGGAGATACGCAGTATTTT
TRBV7-2	TRBD1	TRBJ2-5	.	CASSLETGIAQTQYF	TGTGCCAGCAGCTTAGAGACAGGGATCGCACAGACCCAGTACTTC
TRBV7-2	.	TRBJ1-3	.	CASSLMGGISGNTIYF	TGTGCCAGCAGCTTAATGGGGGGCATCTCTGGAAACACCATATATTTT
TRBV7-3	.	TRBJ1-1	.	CASSLTGPNTEAFF	TGTGCCAGCAGCCTGACAGGCCCGAACACTGAAGCTTTCTTT
TRBV25-1	TRBD1	TRBJ1-6	.	CASSLGTGGGNSPLHF	TGTGCCAGCAGCTTAGGGACAGGCGGGGGGAATTCACCCCTCCACTTT
TRBV2	TRBD1	TRBJ1-5	.	CASRRGQGENQPQHF	TGTGCCAGCAGGAGGGGACAGGGGGAAAATCAGCCCCAGCATTTT
TRBV6-5	TRBD1	TRBJ1-1	.	CASTGQGGTYEAFF	TGTGCCAGCACCGGACAGGGAGGGACTTATGAAGCTTTCTTT
TRBV6-5	TRBD2	TRBJ2-1	.	CASRGSGLGSNEQFF	TGTGCCAGCAGGGGTAGCGGGCTTGGTAGTAATGAGCAGTTCTTC
TRBV7-9	.	TRBJ2-7	.	CASSSPGRSPEQYF	TGTGCCAGCAGCTCCCCCGGACGCTCCCCCGAGCAGTACTTC
TRBV29-1	TRBD1	TRBJ1-4	.	CSADAETGGGEKLFF	TGCAGCGCCGATGCCGAGACAGGGGGTGGAGAAAAACTGTTTTTT
TRBV2	.	TRBJ2-5	.	CASSERAQETQYF	TGTGCCAGCAGTGAAAGGGCTCAAGAGACCCAGTACTTC
TRBV27	.	TRBJ2-1	once	CASSLSGGNEQFF	TGTGCCAGCAGTTTATCAGGGGGTAATGAGCAGTTCTTC
TRBV2	TRBD1	TRBJ1-2	.	CASLGTATLLLNGYTF	TGTGCCAGCTTGGGGACAGCGACCTTATTACTGAATGGCTACACCTTC
TRBV27	.	TRBJ1-6	medium-sized	CASSLSRGGPSPLHF	TGTGCCAGCAGTCTCTCGAGGGGGGGCCCTTCACCCCTCCACTTT
TRBV29-1	TRBD1	TRBJ1-1	.	CSVAGSGTGETEAFF	TGCAGCGTTGCCGGGAGCGGGACAGGGGAAACTGAAGCTTTCTTT
TRBV29-1	.	TRBJ2-1	.	CSVGDEQFF	TGCAGCGTTGGCGATGAGCAGTTCTTC
TRBV5-1	TRBD2	TRBJ2-1	.	CASKHSGGNNEQFF	TGCGCCAGCAAGCATAGCGGGGGGAACAATGAGCAGTTCTTC
TRBV9	.	TRBJ1-1	once	CASSVYREGDEAFF	TGTGCCAGCAGCGTCTATAGGGAAGGGGATGAAGCTTTCTTT
TRBV19	TRBD1	TRBJ1-2	.	CASRPSGTGNINGYTF	TGTGCCAGTAGACCGTCCGGGACAGGGAATATCAATGGCTACACCTTC
TRBV7-8	.	TRBJ1-5	.	CASSLFPPDSNSNQPQHF	TGTGCCAGCAGCCTCTTCCCCCCGGACAGTAATAGCAATCAGCCCCAGCATTTT
TRBV27	TRBD1	TRBJ2-3	.	CASSWRTGGSDTQYF	TGTGCCAGCAGCTGGCGGACAGGGGGCTCAGATACGCAGTATTTT
TRBV5-1	.	TRBJ2-5	.	CASSLSQGPQETQYF	TGCGCCAGCAGCCTCAGTCAGGGCCCACAAGAGACCCAGTACTTC
TRBV7-9	.	TRBJ1-4	.	CASSSRTENEKLFF	TGTGCCAGCAGCTCCCGGACCGAAAATGAAAAACTGTTTTTT
TRBV5-4	.	TRBJ2-5	few	CASSLDQETQYF	TGTGCCAGCAGCTTGGACCAAGAGACCCAGTACTTC
TRBV19	TRBD1	TRBJ1-2	.	CASSHFGTEGGYGYTF	TGTGCCAGTAGTCATTTCGGGACAGAAGGGGGGTATGGCTACACCTTC
TRBV15	.	TRBJ1-1	.	CATSRDLVAGTEAFF	TGTGCCACCAGCAGAGATTTAGTAGCCGGCACTGAAGCTTTCTTT
TRBV5-1	TRBD2	TRBJ2-3	.	CASSVTSGRTDTQYF	TGCGCCAGCAGCGTGACTAGCGGGAGGACAGATACGCAGTATTTT
TRBV7-2	.	TRBJ2-2	.	CASTFGGDTGELFF	TGTGCCAGCACCTTCGGGGGTGACACCGGGGAGCTGTTTTTT
TRBV14	.	TRBJ1-6	.	CASSQRRDNSPLHF	TGTGCCAGCAGCCAAAGGCGAGATAATTCACCCCTCCACTTT
TRBV27	.	TRBJ2-7	.	CASSHDRSYEQYF	TGTGCCAGCAGTCACGACAGAAGCTACGAGCAGTACTTC
TRBV14	.	TRBJ2-7	.	CASSQDLGTSYEQYF	TGTGCCAGCAGCCAAGATCTTGGGACATCCTACGAGCAGTACTTC
TRBV5-1	.	TRBJ1-6	.	CASSLAEDLLDSPLHF	TGCGCCAGCAGCTTGGCCGAAGACCTATTGGATTCACCCCTCCACTTT
TRBV14	.	TRBJ2-7	.	CASSQESRYLSYEQYF	TGTGCCAGCAGCCAAGAGTCCAGGTATCTCTCCTACGAGCAGTACTTC
TRBV27	.	TRBJ1-1	.	CASSLGGYAEAFF	TGTGCCAGCAGTTTAGGGGGATACGCTGAAGCTTTCTTT
TRBV7-2	.	TRBJ2-7	.	CASSFSSDGSYEQYF	TGTGCCAGCAGCTTTTCATCTGACGGATCCTACGAGCAGTACTTC
TRBV7-2	.	TRBJ2-5	.	CASSLWGKETQYF	TGTGCCAGCAGCTTATGGGGGAAAGAGACCCAGTACTTC
TRBV27	.	TRBJ2-7	.	CASPGLPPSSYEQYF	TGTGCCAGCCCGGGACTTCCACCCAGCTCCTACGAGCAGTACTTC
TRBV29-1	.	TRBJ1-1	.	CSVTWETEAFF	TGCAGCGTTACTTGGGAAACTGAAGCTTTCTTT